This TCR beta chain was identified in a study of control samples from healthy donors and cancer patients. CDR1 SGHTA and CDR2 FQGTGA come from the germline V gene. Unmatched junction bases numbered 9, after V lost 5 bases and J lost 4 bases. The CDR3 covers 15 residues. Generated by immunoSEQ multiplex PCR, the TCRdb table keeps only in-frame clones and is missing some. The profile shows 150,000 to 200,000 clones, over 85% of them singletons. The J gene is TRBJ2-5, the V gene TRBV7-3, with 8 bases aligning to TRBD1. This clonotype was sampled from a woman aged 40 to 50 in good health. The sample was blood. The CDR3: CASSNGQGAGETQYF. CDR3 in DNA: TGTGCCAGCAGCAACGGACAGGGTGCAGGAGAGACCCAGTACTTC.